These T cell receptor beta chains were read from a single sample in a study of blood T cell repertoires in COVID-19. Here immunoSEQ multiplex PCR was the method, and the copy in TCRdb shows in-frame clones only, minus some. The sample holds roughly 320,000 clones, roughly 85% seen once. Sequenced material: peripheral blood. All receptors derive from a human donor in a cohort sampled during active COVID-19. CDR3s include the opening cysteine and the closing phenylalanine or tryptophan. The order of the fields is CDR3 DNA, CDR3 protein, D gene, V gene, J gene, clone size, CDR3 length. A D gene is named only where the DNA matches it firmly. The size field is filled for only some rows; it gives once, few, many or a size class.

cdr3_nt: TGTGCCAGCACCAGCGGGGGGGGTTACAATGAGCAGTTCTTC
cdr3_aa: CASTSGGGYNEQFF
d_call: TRBD2
v_call: TRBV7-8
j_call: TRBJ2-1
clone_size: once
cdr3_length: 14

cdr3_nt: TGCGCCAGCAGCCAGACCTGGGGAGGCGCGGAAAAACTGTTTTTT
cdr3_aa: CASSQTWGGAEKLFF
d_call: .
v_call: TRBV4-1
j_call: TRBJ1-4
clone_size: .
cdr3_length: 15

cdr3_nt: TGCGCCAGCAGGGACCTCGGGACTAGCTCCGGGGACGAGCAGTACTTC
cdr3_aa: CASRDLGTSSGDEQYF
d_call: TRBD2
v_call: TRBV5-1
j_call: TRBJ2-7
clone_size: .
cdr3_length: 16

cdr3_nt: TGTGCCAGCAGCTTAGTAGCCAGTTATAGCAATCAGCCCCAGCATTTT
cdr3_aa: CASSLVASYSNQPQHF
d_call: .
v_call: TRBV7-8
j_call: TRBJ1-5
clone_size: once
cdr3_length: 16

cdr3_nt: TGTGCCAGCAGCTTAACTGGGGGGACTGAAGCTTTCTTT
cdr3_aa: CASSLTGGTEAFF
d_call: .
v_call: TRBV7-3
j_call: TRBJ1-1
clone_size: .
cdr3_length: 13

cdr3_nt: TGTGCCAGCAGCTTACCCGCCGGCGGGGGGGGAGGGGACACCGGGGAGCTGTTTTTT
cdr3_aa: CASSLPAGGGGGDTGELFF
d_call: TRBD2
v_call: TRBV7-3
j_call: TRBJ2-2
clone_size: .
cdr3_length: 19

cdr3_nt: TGTGCCAGCAGCACCTCGGGACTAGCGGGGAAAGAGACCCAGTACTTC
cdr3_aa: CASSTSGLAGKETQYF
d_call: TRBD2
v_call: TRBV3-1/TRBV3-2
j_call: TRBJ2-5
clone_size: once
cdr3_length: 16

cdr3_nt: TGTGCCAGCAGCTCACCTCTCGGGGGGTCTAATGAAAAACTGTTTTTT
cdr3_aa: CASSSPLGGSNEKLFF
d_call: .
v_call: TRBV9
j_call: TRBJ1-4
clone_size: .
cdr3_length: 16

cdr3_nt: TGTGCCAGCAGCTTACAGGGTCGCGACGGGGAGCTGTTTTTT
cdr3_aa: CASSLQGRDGELFF
d_call: .
v_call: TRBV7-3
j_call: TRBJ2-2
clone_size: .
cdr3_length: 14

cdr3_nt: TGCGCCAGCAGCCCGGGGGACAGGGATAATTCACCCCTCCACTTT
cdr3_aa: CASSPGDRDNSPLHF
d_call: TRBD1
v_call: TRBV5-1
j_call: TRBJ1-6
clone_size: .
cdr3_length: 15

cdr3_nt: TGTGCCAGCAGGGGACAGGGCGACACTGAAGCTTTCTTT
cdr3_aa: CASRGQGDTEAFF
d_call: TRBD1
v_call: TRBV2
j_call: TRBJ1-1
clone_size: .
cdr3_length: 13

cdr3_nt: TGTGCCAGCAGCGTAGGACGGGGGGGGTACAATGAGCAGTTCTTC
cdr3_aa: CASSVGRGGYNEQFF
d_call: TRBD2
v_call: TRBV9
j_call: TRBJ2-1
clone_size: .
cdr3_length: 15

cdr3_nt: TGTGCCAGCTCACCACAAAACAGCCAAGAGACCCAGTACTTC
cdr3_aa: CASSPQNSQETQYF
d_call: .
v_call: TRBV18
j_call: TRBJ2-5
clone_size: .
cdr3_length: 14

cdr3_nt: TGCGCCAGCAGACAAAAAACAGGGTCCTTATACTATGGCTACACCTTC
cdr3_aa: CASRQKTGSLYYGYTF
d_call: .
v_call: TRBV10-1
j_call: TRBJ1-2
clone_size: .
cdr3_length: 16

cdr3_nt: TGTGCCAGCAGCCAATATACAGGATCCCTTGAAGCTTTCTTT
cdr3_aa: CASSQYTGSLEAFF
d_call: .
v_call: TRBV14
j_call: TRBJ1-1
clone_size: .
cdr3_length: 14

cdr3_nt: TGTGCCAGCTCACCTTCCGAGGGCCGTGGCGGGGAGCTGTTTTTT
cdr3_aa: CASSPSEGRGGELFF
d_call: .
v_call: TRBV18
j_call: TRBJ2-2
clone_size: once
cdr3_length: 15

cdr3_nt: TGTGCCAGCAGTTTAGAGGCGGCCCAGCCCCAGCATTTT
cdr3_aa: CASSLEAAQPQHF
d_call: .
v_call: TRBV27
j_call: TRBJ1-5
clone_size: .
cdr3_length: 13

cdr3_nt: TGTGCCAGCAGTCCACGAACAGGGTTGGCCACTGAAGCTTTCTTT
cdr3_aa: CASSPRTGLATEAFF
d_call: .
v_call: TRBV6-5
j_call: TRBJ1-1
clone_size: .
cdr3_length: 15

cdr3_nt: TGTGCCAGCAGCGTATTCGGCCGGGACAGGGGAAACACCATATATTTT
cdr3_aa: CASSVFGRDRGNTIYF
d_call: TRBD1
v_call: TRBV9
j_call: TRBJ1-3
clone_size: .
cdr3_length: 16

cdr3_nt: TGTGCTAGTGGTTTGGCAGGTAACTCTGGAAACACCATATATTTT
cdr3_aa: CASGLAGNSGNTIYF
d_call: .
v_call: TRBV12-5
j_call: TRBJ1-3
clone_size: once
cdr3_length: 15

cdr3_nt: TGCAGCGTTCTGACAGGGTCCACTGAAGCTTTCTTT
cdr3_aa: CSVLTGSTEAFF
d_call: TRBD1
v_call: TRBV29-1
j_call: TRBJ1-1
clone_size: .
cdr3_length: 12

cdr3_nt: TGCAGTGCTAGTAAGGAGACAGTATCCTACGAGCAGTACTTC
cdr3_aa: CSASKETVSYEQYF
d_call: .
v_call: TRBV20-1
j_call: TRBJ2-7
clone_size: .
cdr3_length: 14

cdr3_nt: TGTGCCAGCAGCTTAGTCGAGGAGCAGTACTTC
cdr3_aa: CASSLVEEQYF
d_call: .
v_call: TRBV7-9
j_call: TRBJ2-7
clone_size: once
cdr3_length: 11

cdr3_nt: TGTGCTAGTGGTTTGGTCCGCTCTAGCGGGCGAAGCACAGATACGCAGTATTTT
cdr3_aa: CASGLVRSSGRSTDTQYF
d_call: TRBD2
v_call: TRBV12-5
j_call: TRBJ2-3
clone_size: .
cdr3_length: 18

cdr3_nt: TGTGCCCGGGGGAGTCTGGAGGATACGCAGTATTTT
cdr3_aa: CARGSLEDTQYF
d_call: .
v_call: TRBV7-9
j_call: TRBJ2-3
clone_size: .
cdr3_length: 12

cdr3_nt: TGTGCCAGCAGCCCCGGGGTAGCGGGGAGCAGAGATACGCAGTATTTT
cdr3_aa: CASSPGVAGSRDTQYF
d_call: TRBD2
v_call: TRBV9
j_call: TRBJ2-3
clone_size: .
cdr3_length: 16